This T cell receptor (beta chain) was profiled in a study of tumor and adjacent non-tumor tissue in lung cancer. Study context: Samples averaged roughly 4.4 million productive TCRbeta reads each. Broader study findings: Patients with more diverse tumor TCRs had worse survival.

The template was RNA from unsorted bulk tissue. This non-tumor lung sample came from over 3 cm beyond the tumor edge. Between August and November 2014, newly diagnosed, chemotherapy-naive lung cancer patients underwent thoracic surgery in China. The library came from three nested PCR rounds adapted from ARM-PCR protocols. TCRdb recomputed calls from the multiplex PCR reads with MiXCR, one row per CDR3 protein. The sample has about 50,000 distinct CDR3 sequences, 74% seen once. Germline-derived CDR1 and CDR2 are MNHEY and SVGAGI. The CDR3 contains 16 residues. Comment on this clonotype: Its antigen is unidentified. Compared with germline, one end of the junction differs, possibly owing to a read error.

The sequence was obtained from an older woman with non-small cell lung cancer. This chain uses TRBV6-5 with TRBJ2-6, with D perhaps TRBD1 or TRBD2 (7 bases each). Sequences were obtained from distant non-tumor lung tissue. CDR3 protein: CASSRQGGGGANLLAF. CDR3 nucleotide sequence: TGTGCTAGCAGTCGACAGGGAGGAGGGGGGGCCAACCTCCTGGCTTTC.